Below, 15 T cell receptor beta chains from the same sample are listed, as sequenced in a study of T cell changes during pregnancy in multiple sclerosis. Profiling relied on immunoSEQ multiplex PCR, and the TCRdb table lists in-frame clones only, not all of them. The repertoire holds about 31,000 clones, approximately 86% seen once, with about 7.5% in the top ten. This sample comprised CD8+ T cells from peripheral blood mononuclear cells, obtained before pregnancy. The receptors were gathered from a female donor with multiple sclerosis, enrolled in a pregnancy study.

This rearrangement joins TRBV7-8 to TRBJ2-3; maybe TRBD2 (5 bases). This CDR3 is built from 15 residues. CDR1 and CDR2 (germline): SGHVS, FQNEAQ. With 6 bases removed from V and 2 bases from J, the gap between germline ends came to 15 bases. This chain's CDR3 is CASRSTRGITDTQYF. In DNA, the CDR3 is TGTGCCAGCAGATCAACTAGAGGGATCACAGATACGCAGTATTTT.

The CDR3 bases are TGCGCCAGCAGCTTTCGGACTAGCGGGTACACAGATACGCAGTATTTT. Translating it yields CASSFRTSGYTDTQYF. The V gene is TRBV4-1, the J gene TRBJ2-3, with 11 bases identical to TRBD2. Looked up from germline, CDR1 is MGHRA and CDR2 is YSYEKL. J gave up 2 bases and V 5 bases, and 6 bases lay outside the gene matches. The CDR3 has 16 amino acids.

The table lists this clone with a count of one. This rearrangement joins TRBV25-1 to TRBJ2-7; 8 bases are a match to TRBD1. Germline V gene sequence: CDR1 MGHDK, CDR2 SYGVNS. There are 13 residues in the CDR3. The junction had 5 bases not matched to a gene; V was cut back by 5 bases and J by 5 bases. Here the CDR3 reads CASSSGGFHEQYF. The CDR3, as DNA: TGTGCCAGCAGTTCAGGGGGCTTCCACGAGCAGTACTTC.

The CDR3 reads CASSPLRGGTEAFF. DNA for the CDR3: TGTGCCAGCAGCCCACTAAGGGGGGGCACTGAAGCTTTCTTT. The chain uses TRBV7-9 and TRBJ1-1; D might be TRBD1 (6 bases). This CDR3 contains 14 residues. In germline, CDR1 is SEHNR, CDR2 FQNEAQ (reference sequence). V was trimmed by 5 bases and J by 4 bases, leaving 14 bases between them.

The rearrangement joins TRBV19 to TRBJ2-2, with D possibly matching TRBD1 (6 bases). The germline V gene encodes CDR1 LNHDA and CDR2 SQIVND (reference sequence). The CDR3 has 14 amino acids. V was trimmed by 5 bases and J by 7 bases, leaving 14 bases between them. The CDR3 bases are TGTGCCAGTAGTCCCTCTACACAGGGCGGGGAGCTGTTTTTT. Translated: CASSPSTQGGELFF.

The rearrangement uses TRBV11-1 and TRBJ2-3; weak D call: TRBD2 (6 bases). The germline gives CDR1 SGHAT, CDR2 FQDESV (reference sequence). The CDR3 extends over 16 amino acids. Between the trimmed V and J ends, which lost 5 bases and 5 bases, there was a span of 20 bases. In DNA, the CDR3 is TGTGCCAGCAGCCCCTATAGGCGGGGAGAGAAAGATACGCAGTATTTT. The encoded protein is CASSPYRRGEKDTQYF. Together with reference TRBV11-1 and TRBJ2-3, the CDR3 gives the full variable domain: EAEVAQSPRYKITEKSQAVAFWCDPISGHATLYWYRQILGQGPELLVQFQDESVVDDSQLPKDRFSAERLKGVDSTLKIQPAELGDSAMYLCASSPYRRGEKDTQYFGPGTRLTVL.

V usage is TRBV2 and J usage is TRBJ1-2; D possibly corresponds to TRBD1 (6 bases). CDR1 and CDR2 (germline): SNHLY, FYNNEI. This CDR3 has 12 amino acids. The ends were cut back, 6 bases at V and 6 bases at J, with 11 bases in the middle. CDR3 amino acids: CASRRGGDGYTF. CDR3 bases: TGTGCCAGCAGGAGGGGGGGGGATGGCTACACCTTC.

V usage is TRBV18 and J usage is TRBJ2-3; possible D gene TRBD2, 7 bases. Germline CDR1 KGHSH, CDR2 LQKENI. V was pared by 2 bases and J by 4 bases, with 16 bases between. The CDR3 totals 16 residues. The chain's CDR3 is CASSPSSGGPADTQYF. CDR3 bases: TGTGCCAGCTCACCATCGTCGGGGGGCCCGGCAGATACGCAGTATTTT.

The chain recombines TRBV7-9 with TRBJ2-1; 14 bases agree with TRBD2. The CDR3 is 15 residues long. V lost 3 bases and J lost 9; bases outside the gene matches: 4. Germline CDR1 reads SEHNR; CDR2 reads FQNEAQ (reference sequence). The CDR3 nucleotides read TGTGCCAGCAGCTTCGGACTAGCGGGAGGAGGTGAGCAGTTCTTC. This codes for CASSFGLAGGGEQFF.

This clone appeared once. The rearrangement links TRBV7-3 to TRBJ2-5; TRBD2 might be the D (5 bases). V was cut by 4 bases and J by 5 bases, with 11 bases left in between. The CDR3 has 13 residues. Per the germline V gene, CDR1 is SGHTA and CDR2 is FQGTGA. The chain's CDR3 is CASSSGMGETQYF. Written as DNA, the CDR3 is TGTGCCAGCAGCTCGGGGATGGGGGAGACCCAGTACTTC. The entire variable domain, with the rest obtained from reference TRBV7-3 and TRBJ2-5, is as follows: GAGVSQTPSNKVTEKGKYVELRCDPISGHTALYWYRQSLGQGPEFLIYFQGTGAADDSGLPNDRFFAVRPEGSVSTLKIQRTERGDSAVYLCASSSGMGETQYFGPGTRLLVL.

This sequence joins TRBV7-9 and TRBJ2-7; 8 nucleotides align to TRBD1. Trimming at V came to 5 bases and at J to 4 bases, leaving 4 bases not matched to a gene. The CDR3 extends over 13 amino acids. Germline lookup yields CDR1 SEHNR and CDR2 FQNEAQ (reference sequence). In DNA, the CDR3 is TGTGCCAGCAGCCCTAGGACAGGGTACGAGCAGTACTTC. Amino acids: CASSPRTGYEQYF.

This clone showed up just once. The CDR3 loop reads CASSLTTGGNEQYF. The CDR3 bases are TGTGCCAGCAGTTTGACGACAGGGGGAAACGAGCAGTACTTC. V and J are TRBV27 and TRBJ2-7; 9 bases fit TRBD1. The junction had 5 bases not matched to a gene; V was cut back by 3 bases and J by 5 bases. CDR3 length equals 14 residues. CDR1 MNHEY and CDR2 SMNVEV come from the germline V gene (reference sequence).

This chain uses TRBV7-8 with TRBJ2-1, with 11 bases fitting TRBD2. The junction had 5 bases not matched to a gene; V was cut back by 1 base and J by 0 bases. Germline CDR1 reads SGHVS; CDR2 reads FQNEAQ. This CDR3 region has 18 residues. The CDR3 spells CASSLVLAGGRSYNEQFF. The CDR3 nucleotides are TGTGCCAGCAGCTTAGTTCTAGCGGGGGGTCGCTCCTACAATGAGCAGTTCTTC.

The V gene is TRBV6-6, the J gene TRBJ2-7; a possible D gene is TRBD2 (5 bases). The CDR3 loop spans 12 amino acids. Germline V gives CDR1 MNHNY, CDR2 SVGAGI (reference sequence). The V and J ends lost 7 bases and 0 bases respectively, with 7 bases between them. The chain's CDR3 is CASNGGSYEQYF. The DNA for the CDR3 is TGTGCCAGCAACGGAGGCTCCTACGAGCAGTACTTC.

The V gene is TRBV27, the J gene TRBJ1-2, with TRBD1 matching 9 bases. The CDR3 length is 16 residues. The V and J ends lost 6 bases and 4 bases, in that order; junction bases with no gene match: 12. Germline V gene sequence: CDR1 MNHEY, CDR2 SMNVEV (reference sequence). The CDR3 spells CASSLGAQGAGYGYTF. CDR3 sequence (DNA): TGTGCCAGCAGCCTAGGGGCACAGGGGGCCGGCTATGGCTACACCTTC.